What follows is one T cell receptor (beta chain) and its context. The record originates from a study of blood T cell repertoires in COVID-19. This CDR3 spans 15 amino acids. The germline V gene encodes CDR1 SEHNR and CDR2 FQNEAQ (reference sequence). Trimming at V came to 5 bases and at J to 7 bases, leaving 14 bases not matched to a gene. The method was immunoSEQ multiplex PCR; TCRdb's version includes in-frame clones alone and lacks a portion of them. The sample shows roughly 69,000 clones, about 90% of them seen only once. The chain employs TRBV7-9 and TRBJ2-7, with TRBD1 matching 7 bases. Sequencing input: peripheral blood. This receptor was obtained from a man aged 50-60 years with active COVID-19. The CDR3 sequence: CASSETTGLAREQYF. CDR3 bases: TGTGCCAGCAGCGAGACGACAGGGCTGGCGCGGGAGCAGTACTTC.